This TCR beta chain was found in a study of cytomegalovirus exposure and HLA in healthy donors. This CDR3 is 15 amino acids long. V was pared by 0 bases and J by 4 bases, with 13 bases between. Germline V CDR1 and CDR2: SGDLS, YYNGEE. Study-level points and caveats: For cytomegalovirus status, the classifier reportedly gave diagnoses with high specificity and sensitivity.

With regard to this clone: Its antigen is unknown.

The method was immunoSEQ multiplex PCR; TCRdb's version includes in-frame clones alone and lacks a portion of them. The sample has over 200,000 clones; about 90% are singletons. This TCR was sampled from a woman aged 18-29 years in good health and CMV-seronegative. The chain joins TRBV9 to TRBJ2-5; D is possibly TRBD1 (5 bases). Sequencing was carried out using PBMCs. The CDR3 nucleotides are TGTGCCAGCAGCGTAGCAGGGTTCGGGCGAGAGACCCAGTACTTC. Its protein is CASSVAGFGRETQYF.